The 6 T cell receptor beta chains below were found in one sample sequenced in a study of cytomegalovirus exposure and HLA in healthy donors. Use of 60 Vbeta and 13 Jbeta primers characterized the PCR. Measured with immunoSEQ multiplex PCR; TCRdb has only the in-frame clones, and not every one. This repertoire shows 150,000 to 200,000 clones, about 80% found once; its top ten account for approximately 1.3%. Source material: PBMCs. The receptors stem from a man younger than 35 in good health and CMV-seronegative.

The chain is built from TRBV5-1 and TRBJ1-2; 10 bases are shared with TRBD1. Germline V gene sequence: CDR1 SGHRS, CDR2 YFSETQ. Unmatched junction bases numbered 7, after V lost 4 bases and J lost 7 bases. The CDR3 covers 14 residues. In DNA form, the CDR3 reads TGCGCCAGCAGCGCCGGACAGGGGGTAGGTGGCTACACCTTC. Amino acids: CASSAGQGVGGYTF.

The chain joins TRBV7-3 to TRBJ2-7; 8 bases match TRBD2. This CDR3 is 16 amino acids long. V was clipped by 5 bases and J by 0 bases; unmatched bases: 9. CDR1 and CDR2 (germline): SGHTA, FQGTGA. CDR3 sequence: CASSRRQAGGSYEQYF. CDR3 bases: TGTGCCAGCAGCCGAAGACAGGCGGGGGGCTCCTACGAGCAGTACTTC. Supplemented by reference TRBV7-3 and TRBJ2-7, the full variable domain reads GAGVSQTPSNKVTEKGKYVELRCDPISGHTALYWYRQSLGQGPEFLIYFQGTGAADDSGLPNDRFFAVRPEGSVSTLKIQRTERGDSAVYLCASSRRQAGGSYEQYFGPGTRLTVT.

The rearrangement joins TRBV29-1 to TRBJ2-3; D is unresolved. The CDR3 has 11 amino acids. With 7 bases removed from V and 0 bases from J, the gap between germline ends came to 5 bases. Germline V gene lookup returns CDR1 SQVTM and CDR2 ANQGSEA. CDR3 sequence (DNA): TGCAGCGGAACTAGCACAGATACGCAGTATTTT. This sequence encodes CSGTSTDTQYF.

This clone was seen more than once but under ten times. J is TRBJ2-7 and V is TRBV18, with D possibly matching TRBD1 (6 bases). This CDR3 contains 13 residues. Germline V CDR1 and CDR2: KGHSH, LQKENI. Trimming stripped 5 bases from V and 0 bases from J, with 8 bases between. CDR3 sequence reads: CASSGDTSYEQYF. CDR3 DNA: TGTGCCAGCTCAGGGGACACCTCCTACGAGCAGTACTTC.

The CDR3 sequence is CASSVSGEKLFF. CDR3 nucleotide sequence: TGTGCCAGCAGTGTTTCCGGTGAAAAACTGTTTTTT. The V and J genes are TRBV2 and TRBJ1-4; no firm D call. CDR1 and CDR2 from the germline V gene are SNHLY and FYNNEI. V was cut by 4 bases and J by 7 bases, with 7 bases left in between. This CDR3 is built from 12 residues.

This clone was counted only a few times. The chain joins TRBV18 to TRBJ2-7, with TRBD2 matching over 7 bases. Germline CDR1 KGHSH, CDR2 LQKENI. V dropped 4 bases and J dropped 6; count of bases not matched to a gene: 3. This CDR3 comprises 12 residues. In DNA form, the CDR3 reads TGTGCCAGCTCACGGCCGGGAGGCGAGCAGTACTTC. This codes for CASSRPGGEQYF.